These 18 T cell receptor beta chains originate from one sample sequenced in a study of T cells in Graves' hyperthyroidism and ophthalmopathy. Amplified regions were TCR beta CDR3 sequences from RNA transcripts. The HTBI primer set served for first-round RT-PCR of the TCR CDR3. TCRdb passed the multiplex PCR reads through MiXCR, listing each CDR3 protein once. The table shows 550,000 to 600,000 distinct CDR3 sequences, with approximately 15% occurring only once. The source material was blood. The receptors originated from a woman aged 18-30 years with Graves' hyperthyroidism.

This clonotype was found many times. The chain carries TRBV4-3 and TRBJ2-7; D is unclear. Trimming shortened V by 0 bases and J by 0 bases, and 6 bases separated the two germline ends. The CDR3 is made up of 14 amino acids. The germline V gene encodes CDR1 LGHNA and CDR2 YSLEER. The chain's CDR3 is CASSQDTASYEQYF. CDR3 bases: TGCGCCAGCAGCCAAGATACAGCCTCCTACGAGCAGTACTTC.

V and J are TRBV6-1 and TRBJ2-7; 8 bases match TRBD1. The CDR3 totals 17 residues. After removal of 4 bases from V and 2 bases from J, the junction contained 13 bases not matched to a gene. The germline CDR1 and CDR2 sequences are MNHNS and SASEGT. The CDR3 sequence is CASSAQGGERIAYEQYF. In DNA, the CDR3 is TGTGCCAGCAGTGCACAGGGGGGCGAGAGAATAGCCTACGAGCAGTACTTC.

This clonotype was observed many times. The chain uses TRBV14 and TRBJ2-7; 9 bases line up with TRBD1. Germline V CDR1 and CDR2: SGHDN, FVKESK. This CDR3 has 14 amino acids. Unmatched junction bases numbered 8, after V lost 2 bases and J lost 9 bases. The CDR3 sequence: CASSQPGQGRWQYF. CDR3 in DNA: TGTGCCAGCAGCCAACCGGGACAGGGAAGATGGCAGTACTTC. Complete variable domain (other parts from reference TRBV14 and TRBJ2-7): EAGVTQFPSHSVIEKGQTVTLRCDPISGHDNLYWYRRVMGKEIKFLLHFVKESKQDESGMPNNRFLAERTGGTYSTLKVQPAELEDSGVYFCASSQPGQGRWQYFGPGTRLTVT.

Details on this clonotype: Just one base apart from a much larger clone, this may be a read error. The CDR3 loop reads CATGDDRVPSSYNEQFF. CDR3 sequence (DNA): TGTGCCACCGGTGATGACAGGGTTCCTAGCTCCTACAATGAGCAGTTCTTC. V is TRBV24-1 and J is TRBJ2-1; 7 bases are shared with TRBD1. Germline V gene sequence: CDR1 KGHDR, CDR2 SFDVKD. The CDR3 is made up of 17 amino acids.

V usage is TRBV28 and J usage is TRBJ2-3; no reliable D call. Germline CDR1 is MDHEN and CDR2 is SYDVKM. Trimming stripped 3 bases from V and 6 bases from J, with 13 bases between. The CDR3 consists of 14 residues. This CDR3 is CASSLTRPPDTQYF. The CDR3 nucleotides read TGTGCCAGCAGTTTGACTCGCCCGCCTGATACGCAGTATTTT.

The rearrangement joins TRBV19 to TRBJ2-5; TRBD2 aligns across 10 bases. The CDR3 loop spans 14 amino acids. Germline CDR1 and CDR2: LNHDA and SQIVND (reference sequence). V trimming: 4 bases; J trimming: 5 bases; junction bases outside the gene matches: 4. CDR3 DNA: TGTGCCAGTAGTACTGCTAGCGGGAGTGAGACCCAGTACTTC. Its translation: CASSTASGSETQYF.

In this sample, this clonotype turned up a few times. The chain joins TRBV20-1 to TRBJ1-1; D not certain. This CDR3 is 11 amino acids long. Trimming shortened V by 2 bases and J by 11 bases, and 12 bases separated the two germline ends. Germline assignment: CDR1 DFQATT and CDR2 SNEGSKA (reference sequence). CDR3 DNA sequence: TGCAGTGCTAGACCGGGTCCGAAGGCTTTCTTT. This translates into CSARPGPKAFF.

The sample holds a few counts of this clonotype. A much larger clone differs from this one at a single base, so this may be a read error. The missing conserved phenylalanine or tryptophan at the end of this CDR3 makes a read error likely. V usage is TRBV28 and J usage is TRBJ2-7; 8 bases map to TRBD1. With V trimmed by 7 bases and J by 0 bases, 8 bases remained unmatched. The CDR3 is 15 residues long. Germline CDR1 and CDR2: MDHEN and SYDVKM. CDR3 protein: CASTLGQGSSYEQYL. CDR3 DNA: TGTGCCAGCACCTTAGGACAGGGTAGCTCCTACGAGCAGTACCTC.

This clonotype was detected many times. V usage is TRBV12-3 or TRBV12-4 and J usage is TRBJ1-3; no clear D. The V end lost 6 bases, the J end lost 3 bases, and 6 bases lay between the germline ends. This CDR3 comprises 12 residues. CDR3 sequence: CASSFSGNTIYF. The CDR3 DNA reads TGTGCCAGCAGCTTCAGTGGAAACACCATATATTTT.

Ten or more counts support this clonotype. The rearrangement links TRBV24-1 to TRBJ2-2, with D tentatively TRBD1 (6 bases). Looked up from germline, CDR1 is KGHDR and CDR2 is SFDVKD. The V end lost 4 bases, the J end lost 4 bases, and 12 bases lay between the germline ends. The CDR3 contains 15 residues. Here the CDR3 reads CATSDDRWSTGELFF. For the CDR3, the DNA is TGTGCCACCAGTGACGACAGGTGGAGCACCGGGGAGCTGTTTTTT.

This clonotype has ten or more counts. The chain employs TRBV12-3 or TRBV12-4 and TRBJ1-2; possibly TRBD1 for D (5 bases). The CDR3 loop spans 15 amino acids. V was cut by 2 bases and J by 4 bases, with 14 bases left in between. The CDR3 sequence: CASSLWAGNVYGYTF. In DNA, the CDR3 is TGTGCCAGCAGTTTATGGGCAGGGAACGTCTATGGCTACACCTTC.

The V call is TRBV7-8, the J call TRBJ2-1; 8 positions match TRBD2. V dropped 4 bases and J dropped 5; count of bases not matched to a gene: 4. This CDR3 contains 14 residues. The germline CDR1 and CDR2 sequences are SGHVS and FQNEAQ. The CDR3 bases are TGTGCCAGCAGCTCCGGACTAGCCCACAATGAGCAGTTCTTC. Its translation is CASSSGLAHNEQFF.

This chain links TRBV19 with TRBJ1-2, with TRBD1 identical over 7 bases. The CDR3 has 13 amino acids. V gave up 6 bases and J gave up 2 bases; unmatched junction bases: 3. Germline CDR1 and CDR2: LNHDA and SQIVND (reference sequence). The CDR3 coding sequence is TGTGCCAGTAGGCCGACAGGGAACTATGGCTACACCTTC. It specifies CASRPTGNYGYTF.

DNA of the CDR3: TGTGCCTGGAGTGTCCGGGACAATAGGAATCAGCCCCAGCATTTT. Its translation: CAWSVRDNRNQPQHF. V usage is TRBV30 and J usage is TRBJ1-5, with D possibly TRBD1 on 6 matching bases. The CDR3 has 15 amino acids. With 0 bases removed from V and 4 bases from J, the gap between germline ends came to 13 bases. The germline CDR1 and CDR2 sequences are GTSNPN and SVGIG (reference sequence).

V is TRBV28 and J is TRBJ2-3; the match to TRBD2 covers 7 bases. The ends lost 7 bases at V and 4 bases at J; junction bases unmatched: 8. Germline-derived CDR1 and CDR2 are MDHEN and SYDVKM. This CDR3 spans 14 amino acids. CDR3 protein: CASKGAGVSDTQYF. In DNA, the CDR3 is TGTGCCAGCAAAGGGGCGGGAGTTTCAGATACGCAGTATTTT.

This chain uses TRBV29-1 with TRBJ2-5; 14 positions match TRBD2. This CDR3 contains 14 residues. CDR1 and CDR2 from the germline V gene are SQVTM and ANQGSEA. Trimming at V came to 5 bases and at J to 4 bases, leaving 3 bases not matched to a gene. CDR3 DNA sequence: TGCAGCGTTACGACTAGCGGGGGGGCAGAGACCCAGTACTTC. Translating it yields CSVTTSGGAETQYF.

This clonotype showed up many times. This chain joins TRBV7-9 and TRBJ2-5; a weak D match, TRBD2 (6 bases). The germline V gene encodes CDR1 SEHNR and CDR2 FQNEAQ (reference sequence). CDR3 size: 11 residues. The ends were cut back, 11 bases at V and 4 bases at J, with 11 bases in the middle. The CDR3 DNA follows: TGTGCCGGAGGTAGCGGAGAGACCCAGTACTTC. Encoded protein: CAGGSGETQYF.

The chain joins TRBV20-1 to TRBJ1-6; unclear D gene. V lost 0 bases, J lost 0 bases, and 9 bases lay in between. Germline lookup yields CDR1 DFQATT and CDR2 SNEGSKA (reference sequence). The CDR3 is 16 amino acids. The CDR3 sequence: CSARDPETSYNSPLHF. For the CDR3, the DNA is TGCAGTGCTAGAGATCCAGAGACCTCCTATAATTCACCCCTCCACTTT.